This TCR beta chain was identified during a study of OX40 agonist ivuxolimab in advanced cancers. Deletions cut 1 base from V and 4 bases from J, with 12 bases between. The CDR3 loop spans 15 amino acids. Per the germline V gene, CDR1 is SGHRS and CDR2 is YFSETQ. Assay: immunoSEQ multiplex PCR; the TCRdb copy retains only in-frame clones and omits some. The sample records around 92,000 clones, about 92% being singletons. The source material was CD4+ or CD8+ T cells sorted from blood, sampled in a trial of the OX40 agonist ivuxolimab. The genes are TRBV5-1 and TRBJ1-5; the D gene is possibly TRBD1 (6 bases). The sequence came from an adult with an advanced solid tumor such as melanoma, head and neck, liver or kidney cancer. This CDR3 reads CASSLLSGTNQPQHF. The DNA of the CDR3 is TGCGCCAGCAGCTTGTTGTCGGGGACAAATCAGCCCCAGCATTTT.